This entry features one TCR beta chain sequence. This record belongs to a study of early stage breast cancer tumors. In germline, CDR1 is LGHNA, CDR2 YSLEER. Trimming stripped 0 bases from V and 5 bases from J, with 10 bases between. The CDR3 extends over 14 amino acids. Sequencing was performed with immunoSEQ multiplex PCR; in TCRdb, only in-frame clones are kept and a portion is missing. Of about 9,000 clones listed, 71% were seen once; the top ten hold roughly 18%. Input material: normal breast tissue next to the tumor. The clonotype was recovered from a person between 55 and 70 years old with breast cancer. This chain links TRBV4-3 with TRBJ2-5, with D unclear. The CDR3 region has the DNA TGCGCCAGCAGCCAAGAAGCCCCAGCGGAGACCCAGTACTTC. Translated, it gives CASSQEAPAETQYF.